This TCR beta chain was profiled in a study of blood T cell repertoires in COVID-19. About the research overall: Samples came from the United States, Italy and Spain, spanning acute and convalescent COVID-19. In each case, the material was cDNA or gDNA derived from T cells, B-cell-depleted T cells, or PBMCs.

Between the trimmed V and J ends, which lost 3 bases and 3 bases, there was a span of 12 bases. Germline-derived CDR1 and CDR2 are SGHTA and FQGNSA. The CDR3 extends over 14 amino acids. Repertoires were generated with immunoSEQ multiplex PCR, while TCRdb's copy carries only in-frame clones and drops some. Of about 150,000 clones detected, about four fifths appear once; the ten largest clones hold around 3.1%. Input material: peripheral blood. The rearrangement joins TRBV7-2 to TRBJ2-7, with D perhaps matching TRBD1 (5 bases). The receptor was isolated from a woman aged 80 or older with acute or convalescent COVID-19. This chain's CDR3 is CASSLTDPDYEQYF. DNA of the CDR3: TGTGCCAGCAGCTTGACAGATCCAGACTACGAGCAGTACTTC. Full variable domain (missing parts from reference TRBV7-2 and TRBJ2-7): GAGVSQSPSNKVTEKGKDVELRCDPISGHTALYWYRQSLGQGLEFLIYFQGNSAPDKSGLPSDRFSAERTGGSVSTLTIQRTQQEDSAVYLCASSLTDPDYEQYFGPGTRLTVT.